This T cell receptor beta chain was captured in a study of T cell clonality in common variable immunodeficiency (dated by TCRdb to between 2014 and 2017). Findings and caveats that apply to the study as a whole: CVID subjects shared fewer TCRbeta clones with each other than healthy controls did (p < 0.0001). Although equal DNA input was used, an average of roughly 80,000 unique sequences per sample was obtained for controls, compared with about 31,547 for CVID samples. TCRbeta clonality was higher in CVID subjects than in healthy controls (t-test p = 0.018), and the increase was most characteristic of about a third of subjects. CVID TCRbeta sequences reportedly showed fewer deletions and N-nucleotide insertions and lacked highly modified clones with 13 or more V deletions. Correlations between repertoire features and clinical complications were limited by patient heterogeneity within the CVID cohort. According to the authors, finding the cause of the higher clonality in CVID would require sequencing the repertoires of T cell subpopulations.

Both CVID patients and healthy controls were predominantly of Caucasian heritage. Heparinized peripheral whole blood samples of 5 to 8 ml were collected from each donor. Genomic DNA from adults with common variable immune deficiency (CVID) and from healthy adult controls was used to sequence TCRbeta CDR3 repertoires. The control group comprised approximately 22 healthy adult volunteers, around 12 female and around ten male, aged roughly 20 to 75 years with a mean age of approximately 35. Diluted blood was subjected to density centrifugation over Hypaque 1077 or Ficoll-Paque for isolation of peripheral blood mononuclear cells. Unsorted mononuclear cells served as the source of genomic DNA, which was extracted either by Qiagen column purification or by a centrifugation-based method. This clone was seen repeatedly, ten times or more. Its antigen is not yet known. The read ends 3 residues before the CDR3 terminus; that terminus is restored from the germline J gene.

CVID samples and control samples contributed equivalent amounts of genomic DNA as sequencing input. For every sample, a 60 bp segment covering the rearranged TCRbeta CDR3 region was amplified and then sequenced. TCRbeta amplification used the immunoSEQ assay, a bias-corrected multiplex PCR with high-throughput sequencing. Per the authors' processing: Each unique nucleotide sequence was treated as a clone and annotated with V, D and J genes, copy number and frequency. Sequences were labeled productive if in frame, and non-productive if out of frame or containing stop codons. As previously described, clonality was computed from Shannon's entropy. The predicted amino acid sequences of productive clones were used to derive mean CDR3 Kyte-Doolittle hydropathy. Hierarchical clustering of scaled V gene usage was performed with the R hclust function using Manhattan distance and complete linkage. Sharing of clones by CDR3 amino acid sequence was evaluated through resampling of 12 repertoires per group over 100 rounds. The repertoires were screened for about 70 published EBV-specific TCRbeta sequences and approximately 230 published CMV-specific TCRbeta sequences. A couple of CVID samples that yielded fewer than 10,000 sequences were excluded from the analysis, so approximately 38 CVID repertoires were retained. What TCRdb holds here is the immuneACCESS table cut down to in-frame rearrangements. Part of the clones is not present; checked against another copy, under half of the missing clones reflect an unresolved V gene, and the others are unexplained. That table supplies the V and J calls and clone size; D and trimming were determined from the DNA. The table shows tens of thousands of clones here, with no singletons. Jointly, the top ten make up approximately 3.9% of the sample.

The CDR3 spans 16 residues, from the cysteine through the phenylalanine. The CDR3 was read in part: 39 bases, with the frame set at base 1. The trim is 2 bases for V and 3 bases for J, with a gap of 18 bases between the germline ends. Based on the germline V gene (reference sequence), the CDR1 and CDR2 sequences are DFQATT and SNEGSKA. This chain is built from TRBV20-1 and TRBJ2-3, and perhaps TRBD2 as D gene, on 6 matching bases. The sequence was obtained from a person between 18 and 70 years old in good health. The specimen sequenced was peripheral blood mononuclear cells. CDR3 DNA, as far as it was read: TGCAGTGCTAGACCCATCCGACTAGGGGCGACAGATACG. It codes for CSARPIRLGATDT. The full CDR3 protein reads CSARPIRLGATDTQYF.